One and the same sample provided the 18 T cell receptor beta chains below, sequenced in a study of T-cell reconstitution after alpha-beta-depleted transplantation in children. Preparing the TCRbeta library involved the use of unique molecular identifiers. TCRdb redid the calling of the PCR reads with MiXCR, one entry per CDR3 protein. In the table there are 600,000 to 700,000 distinct CDR3 sequences, about 12% of which are singletons. The sequencing used PBMCs, collected before TCRalphabeta/CD19-depleted stem cell transplant. These receptors originate from a girl aged 2 to 10 with congenital amegakaryocytic thrombocytopenia, due to receive a stem cell transplant.

The chain has TRBV20-1 and TRBJ2-7; D may correspond to TRBD1 or TRBD2 (6 bases each). Germline V gene lookup returns CDR1 DFQATT and CDR2 SNEGSKA (reference sequence). The length of the CDR3 is 13 residues. Trimming stripped 4 bases from V and 3 bases from J, with 13 bases between. The CDR3, as DNA: TGCAGTGCTAAAGGGGGGCTTTACTACGAGCAGTACTTC. Amino acids: CSAKGGLYYEQYF.

This clonotype was recorded at least ten times. The V and J genes are TRBV29-1 and TRBJ1-4; the D gene is possibly TRBD1 (5 bases). The CDR3 has 14 amino acids. Between the trimmed V and J ends, which lost 1 base and 6 bases, there was a span of 12 bases. The germline gives CDR1 SQVTM, CDR2 ANQGSEA. The CDR3 region is CSVEGSGRDEKLFF. The CDR3 DNA is TGCAGCGTTGAAGGATCAGGGAGGGATGAAAAACTGTTTTTT.

The V gene is TRBV7-2, the J gene TRBJ2-3; D is perhaps TRBD1 (5 bases). The germline V and J ends were trimmed by 5 bases and 2 bases, with 11 bases remaining between them. CDR3 size: 14 residues. CDR1 and CDR2 (germline): SGHTA, FQGNSA. This chain's CDR3 is CASSTDRNTDTQYF. In nucleotides, the CDR3 is TGTGCCAGCAGCACAGACAGAAACACAGATACGCAGTATTTT.

This clonotype came up a few times. The chain recombines TRBV5-6 with TRBJ2-5; no clear D gene. V lost 0 bases and J 4 bases, leaving 10 bases between the germline ends. Germline V lookup: CDR1 SGHDT, CDR2 YYEEEE. This CDR3 comprises 14 residues. This CDR3 reads CASSLVGYGETQYF. DNA of the CDR3: TGTGCCAGCAGCTTGGTCGGGTACGGAGAGACCCAGTACTTC.

The genes are TRBV5-1 and TRBJ2-1; D perhaps matches TRBD2 (6 bases). CDR3 length: 17 residues. Trimming left V 5 bases short and J 0 bases short, with 18 bases between. CDR1 is SGHRS, CDR2 YFSETQ, per germline. The chain's CDR3 is CASRGREPPGSYNEQFF. The DNA of the CDR3 is TGCGCCAGCAGGGGCCGGGAGCCCCCCGGCTCCTACAATGAGCAGTTCTTC.

This clonotype was found a few times. V is TRBV12-3 or TRBV12-4 and J is TRBJ2-7; perhaps D is TRBD1 or TRBD2 (5 bases each). The CDR3 has 16 residues. V lost 5 bases and J lost 3, with 20 bases in between. CDR3 sequence: CASSQTGANRRYEQYF. Written as DNA, the CDR3 is TGTGCCAGCAGTCAAACCGGGGCCAATCGACGCTACGAGCAGTACTTC.

The chain combines TRBV12-3 or TRBV12-4 with TRBJ2-7, with D possibly matching TRBD2 (6 bases). The CDR3 has 11 residues. Trimming cost V 7 bases and J 7 bases, with 11 bases left between them. The CDR3, as DNA: TGTGCCAGCACCCTCGGGGGAGAGCAGTACTTC. This sequence encodes CASTLGGEQYF.

This clonotype appeared many times. The gene calls are TRBV24-1 and TRBJ2-2; D possibly corresponds to TRBD1 (6 bases). V lost 0 bases to trimming and J lost 7 bases, with 14 bases between them. CDR1 and CDR2 from the germline V gene are KGHDR and SFDVKD. The CDR3 has 16 residues. The CDR3 DNA reads TGTGCCACCAGTGATTTGCGCAGGGGCAGTATCGGGGAGCTGTTTTTT. Protein product: CATSDLRRGSIGELFF.

This clonotype was observed a handful of times. The chain employs TRBV4-2 and TRBJ2-5; tentatively, D is TRBD2 (5 bases). In germline, CDR1 is LGHNA, CDR2 YNFKEQ. The V end lost 4 bases, the J end lost 5 bases, and 14 bases lay between the germline ends. This CDR3 is built from 14 residues. CDR3 sequence (DNA): TGTGCCAGCAGCCCGAGCCGGAGAGGGGAGACCCAGTACTTC. Amino acid sequence: CASSPSRRGETQYF.

J is TRBJ2-1 and V is TRBV7-8; 8 bases fit TRBD1. Germline CDR1 SGHVS, CDR2 FQNEAQ. With V trimmed by 6 bases and J by 1 base, 17 bases remained unmatched. The CDR3 consists of 19 residues. The CDR3 DNA reads as TGTGCCAGCAGGAGGCCGGGACAGGCTCTCCCACAATCCTACAATGAGCAGTTCTTC. As protein: CASRRPGQALPQSYNEQFF. Looking up the rest from reference TRBV7-8 and TRBJ2-1 gives the full variable domain: GAGVSQSPRYKVAKRGQDVALRCDPISGHVSLFWYQQALGQGPEFLTYFQNEAQLDKSGLPSDRFFAERPEGSVSTLKIQRTQQEDSAVYLCASRRPGQALPQSYNEQFFGPGTRLTVL.

The rearrangement uses TRBV3-1 and TRBJ2-1; D call uncertain. V dropped 2 bases and J dropped 6 bases, with 8 bases sitting between them. CDR3 length: 13 residues. Germline CDR1 reads LGHDT; CDR2 reads YNNKEL (reference sequence). CDR3 region: CASSQRAVNEQFF. The CDR3 region has the DNA TGTGCCAGCAGCCAAAGGGCGGTCAATGAGCAGTTCTTC.

This clonotype has only a few counts. V usage is TRBV6-5 and J usage is TRBJ1-2, with a weak D call TRBD1 (6 bases). This CDR3 contains 12 residues. CDR1 and CDR2 (germline): MNHEY, SVGAGI. Between the trimmed V and J ends, which lost 8 bases and 6 bases, there was a span of 13 bases. The CDR3 bases are TGTGCCAGCGCCCAGGGGAGAAATGGCTACACCTTC. Translated, it gives CASAQGRNGYTF.

This chain uses TRBV25-1 with TRBJ2-1; no clear D. CDR3 length: 12 amino acids. V gave up 8 bases and J gave up 6 bases, with 11 bases separating them. CDR1 and CDR2 from the germline V gene are MGHDK and SYGVNS. The CDR3 is CASESPGNEQFF. CDR3 DNA sequence: TGTGCCAGCGAGTCCCCCGGCAATGAGCAGTTCTTC.

This clonotype showed up many times. The chain links TRBV20-1 to TRBJ2-3; D is unclear. This CDR3 spans 14 amino acids. Trimming removed 3 bases from V and 0 bases from J, with 10 bases in between. CDR1 and CDR2 from the germline V gene are DFQATT and SNEGSKA (reference sequence). The CDR3 is CSASERPSTDTQYF. The DNA of the CDR3 is TGCAGTGCTAGCGAACGGCCTAGCACAGATACGCAGTATTTT.

This clonotype was seen many times. The chain recombines TRBV5-1 with TRBJ2-3; D might be TRBD2 (6 bases). This CDR3 comprises 16 residues. Trimming pared 0 bases from V and 2 bases from J, leaving 13 bases between. Germline loops: CDR1 SGHRS, CDR2 YFSETQ. CDR3 amino acids: CASSLVQGGSTDTQYF. Written as DNA, the CDR3 is TGCGCCAGCAGCTTGGTTCAGGGAGGTTCCACAGATACGCAGTATTTT.

This clonotype was detected many times. At one end, the junction sequence differs from germline, possibly due to a read error. This chain links TRBV29-1 with TRBJ2-3; D is unclear. The CDR3 has 10 amino acids. The V gene's germline CDR1 is SQVTM and CDR2 ANQGSEA. DNA of the CDR3: TGCAGCGTTGGATCCCTTCGTGGCGGTTTT. It specifies CSVGSLRGGF.

This clonotype showed up many times. This chain joins TRBV12-3 or TRBV12-4 and TRBJ2-2, with no clear D. The V gene lost 1 base and the J gene lost 8 bases, with 8 bases spanning the gap. The CDR3 consists of 13 residues. CDR3 in DNA: TGTGCCAGCAGTTTAGTCGTGGCTGGGGAGCTGTTTTTT. Amino acids: CASSLVVAGELFF.

This clonotype was picked up many times. V gene TRBV10-3 combines with J gene TRBJ2-5; 7 nucleotides match TRBD2. CDR1 and CDR2 (germline): ENHRY, SYGVKD. CDR3 length: 15 amino acids. The J segment lost 3 bases and the V segment lost 1 base, leaving 5 bases of the junction unmatched. The CDR3 DNA sequence: TGTGCCATCAGTGAGTGGAGGGAGGGTAAAGAGACCCAGTACTTC. Its translation is CAISEWREGKETQYF.